Sequencing of this T cell receptor (beta chain) was carried out in a study of shared clonotypes between healthy human individuals. The study's findings and limits: Collection of samples was limited to blood; tissue repertoires likely differ. Depth of sequencing was expected to influence donor clonotype sharing. Generation probability values for non-shared clonotypes were lower than those for clonotypes shared by all four donors.

Remarks on this clone: What it binds is unknown.

Partitioning of CD4+ cells yielded a CD45RA+ naive subset and a CD45RA-negative memory subset. The germline V gene encodes CDR1 LNHNV and CDR2 YYDKDF (reference sequence). This CDR3 is 15 amino acids long. V shed 2 bases and J 5 bases; nucleotides not matched to a gene: 4. Profiling relied on immunoSEQ multiplex PCR, and the TCRdb table lists in-frame clones only, not all of them. The sample holds around 2.3 million clones, under 97% seen once. V gene TRBV15 combines with J gene TRBJ2-1, with 9 bases that match TRBD2. The sample taken for sequencing was naive CD4+ T cells sorted from blood. Subset noted: CD45RA+ positively selected. This TCR came from a man aged 18-30 years in good health. DNA of the CDR3: TGTGCCACCAGCAGAACCCTAGCGGGGAACAATGAGCAGTTCTTC. Its protein is CATSRTLAGNNEQFF.